This TCR beta chain originates from a study of T cells in Graves' hyperthyroidism and ophthalmopathy. Study-wide results and caveats: In blood, most of the thyroid clonotypes expanded above 0.001 were also present.

Amplified regions were TCR beta CDR3 sequences from RNA transcripts. First-round RT-PCR targeting the TCR CDR3 was performed with the HTBI primer set. TCRdb passed the multiplex PCR reads through MiXCR, listing each CDR3 protein once. The sample contains 100,000 to 140,000 distinct CDR3 sequences, approximately 15% of which appear only once. This clonotype was found many times. Its antigen is unknown. V lost 6 bases and J lost 14, with 17 bases in between. The CDR3 runs to 13 residues. Germline V gene lookup returns CDR1 MNHNS and CDR2 SASEGT. The chain couples TRBV6-1 to TRBJ1-6; a possible D gene is TRBD1 (6 bases). The origin of this receptor is a woman in her 50s with Graves' hyperthyroidism. Sequenced: blood. The CDR3 spells CASSPSGGRTLHF. The DNA of the CDR3 is TGTGCCAGCAGCCCCTCCGGGGGGCGGACCCTCCACTTT.